The clone carrying this TCR beta chain was seen only a few times. These data belong to a study of T-cell memory formation after mild COVID-19. Germline V lookup: CDR1 SGHAT, CDR2 FQNNGV. J gave up 3 bases and V 4 bases, and 3 bases lay outside the gene matches. The CDR3 contains 16 residues. cDNA libraries for TCR alpha and TCR beta, carrying sample barcodes and UMIs, came from 5'RACE with constant-segment primers. TCRdb processed the 5' RACE reads anew with MiXCR; each CDR3 protein has one entry. The sample holds roughly 200,000 distinct CDR3 sequences; roughly 17% are singletons and the top ten take 2% to 2.5%.

The specimen was PBMCs or a T cell subset sorted from them (not recorded which). This receptor was taken from an adult woman who had mild COVID-19 (a few samples of this study predate the infection). Cell type and time point are not known. The chain has TRBV11-2 and TRBJ2-3, with 14 bases identical to TRBD2. The CDR3 nucleotides read TGTGCCAGCAGCTCGACTAGCGGGAGGGTAACAGATACGCAGTATTTT. It yields the protein CASSSTSGRVTDTQYF.